A selection of T cell receptor beta chains follows, all from one sample in a study of memory CD4+ T cells and cytomegalovirus serostatus. Some clones are missing from TCRdb's copy, which holds only in-frame ones; the method was immunoSEQ multiplex PCR. The sample shows tens of thousands of clones, approximately 78% of them seen only once. Material for sequencing was memory CD4+ T cells from blood. These receptors were obtained from an adult in good health and CMV-seronegative. CDR3s include the opening cysteine and the closing phenylalanine or tryptophan. The D gene is left open where the match is weak. Not all rows give a size; the values are once, few, many and, for expanded clones, a class.

D gene: .; clone size: .; V gene: TRBV7-6; J gene: TRBJ2-6; CDR3 protein: CASSLGGLSSGANVLTF; CDR3 DNA: TGTGCCAGCAGCTTAGGGGGGTTGAGCTCTGGGGCCAACGTCCTGACTTTC
D gene: .; clone size: .; V gene: TRBV21-1; J gene: TRBJ1-1; CDR3 protein: CASSPLVPEAFF; CDR3 DNA: TGTGCCAGCAGCCCCTTAGTCCCTGAAGCTTTCTTT
D gene: .; clone size: .; V gene: TRBV27; J gene: TRBJ2-4; CDR3 protein: CASGQSRPQKNIQYF; CDR3 DNA: TGTGCCAGCGGACAGAGCCGGCCACAGAAAAACATTCAGTACTTC
D gene: .; clone size: few; V gene: TRBV7-2; J gene: TRBJ1-1; CDR3 protein: CASSSWGNTEAFF; CDR3 DNA: TGTGCCAGCAGCTCTTGGGGAAACACTGAAGCTTTCTTT
D gene: .; clone size: .; V gene: TRBV30; J gene: TRBJ2-5; CDR3 protein: CAWAAFASVETQYF; CDR3 DNA: TGTGCCTGGGCAGCTTTCGCTTCAGTAGAGACCCAGTACTTC
D gene: TRBD1; clone size: .; V gene: TRBV7-9; J gene: TRBJ2-7; CDR3 protein: CASRTGPYEQYF; CDR3 DNA: TGTGCCAGCCGGACAGGGCCCTACGAGCAGTACTTC
D gene: TRBD2; clone size: .; V gene: TRBV10-3; J gene: TRBJ2-3; CDR3 protein: CAISSAGGHTDTQYF; CDR3 DNA: TGTGCCATCAGTTCTGCGGGAGGCCACACAGATACGCAGTATTTT
D gene: .; clone size: .; V gene: TRBV19; J gene: TRBJ2-2; CDR3 protein: CASSPRGYQGKGGELFF; CDR3 DNA: TGTGCCAGTAGTCCGCGGGGGTACCAGGGGAAGGGCGGGGAGCTGTTTTTT
D gene: .; clone size: .; V gene: TRBV7-9; J gene: TRBJ1-1; CDR3 protein: CASRELGGRHTLNTEAFF; CDR3 DNA: TGTGCCAGCAGGGAATTAGGGGGGCGGCATACCTTGAACACTGAAGCTTTCTTT
D gene: .; clone size: once; V gene: TRBV2; J gene: TRBJ1-5; CDR3 protein: CASSVQGKNQPQHF; CDR3 DNA: TGTGCCAGCAGTGTCCAGGGGAAAAATCAGCCCCAGCATTTT
D gene: .; clone size: .; V gene: TRBV5-4; J gene: TRBJ1-6; CDR3 protein: CASSFEPQTNSPLHF; CDR3 DNA: TGTGCCAGCAGCTTCGAACCCCAGACTAATTCACCCCTCCACTTT
D gene: .; clone size: .; V gene: TRBV5-1; J gene: TRBJ2-7; CDR3 protein: CASTLDTDAYEQYF; CDR3 DNA: TGCGCCAGCACCTTGGACACGGATGCCTACGAGCAGTACTTC
D gene: .; clone size: .; V gene: TRBV19; J gene: TRBJ2-3; CDR3 protein: CASSIVPGGGIDTQYF; CDR3 DNA: TGTGCCAGTAGTATAGTTCCGGGTGGCGGTATAGATACGCAGTATTTT
D gene: .; clone size: once; V gene: TRBV7-9; J gene: TRBJ1-1; CDR3 protein: CASSPRRDSNTEAFF; CDR3 DNA: TGTGCCAGCAGCCCCAGGCGGGACTCCAACACTGAAGCTTTCTTT
D gene: .; clone size: .; V gene: TRBV30; J gene: TRBJ1-2; CDR3 protein: CAWSVTGFYYGYTF; CDR3 DNA: TGTGCCTGGAGTGTAACCGGGTTCTACTATGGCTACACCTTC
D gene: .; clone size: .; V gene: TRBV18; J gene: TRBJ2-1; CDR3 protein: CASPPPQGQRVNEQFF; CDR3 DNA: TGTGCCAGCCCACCACCACAGGGCCAGAGGGTTAATGAGCAGTTCTTC
D gene: TRBD1; clone size: once; V gene: TRBV2; J gene: TRBJ1-6; CDR3 protein: CASSTGVAYNSPLHF; CDR3 DNA: TGTGCCAGCAGTACAGGGGTGGCCTATAATTCACCCCTCCACTTT
D gene: TRBD2; clone size: .; V gene: TRBV10-3; J gene: TRBJ2-4; CDR3 protein: CAISNGLAGKYNIQYF; CDR3 DNA: TGTGCCATCAGTAATGGACTAGCGGGGAAATATAACATTCAGTACTTC
D gene: TRBD2; clone size: few; V gene: TRBV7-2; J gene: TRBJ2-1; CDR3 protein: CASSPSRGVYNEQFF; CDR3 DNA: TGTGCCAGCAGCCCTAGCCGGGGGGTCTACAATGAGCAGTTCTTC
D gene: TRBD2; clone size: .; V gene: TRBV5-4; J gene: TRBJ2-3; CDR3 protein: CASSGGGTDTQYF; CDR3 DNA: TGTGCCAGCAGTGGGGGGGGCACAGATACGCAGTATTTT
D gene: TRBD2; clone size: .; V gene: TRBV5-5; J gene: TRBJ2-1; CDR3 protein: CASSLELAGVYNEQFF; CDR3 DNA: TGTGCCAGCAGCTTGGAACTAGCGGGAGTGTACAATGAGCAGTTCTTC
D gene: TRBD1; clone size: .; V gene: TRBV5-1; J gene: TRBJ1-5; CDR3 protein: CASSPGGTGINQPQHF; CDR3 DNA: TGCGCCAGCAGCCCCGGGGGGACAGGGATTAATCAGCCCCAGCATTTT
D gene: TRBD2; clone size: few; V gene: TRBV10-1; J gene: TRBJ2-7; CDR3 protein: CASRPSGRSYEQYF; CDR3 DNA: TGCGCCAGCAGGCCTAGCGGGAGGAGTTACGAGCAGTACTTC
D gene: TRBD1; clone size: .; V gene: TRBV6-4; J gene: TRBJ1-6; CDR3 protein: CASSDGQGRSPLHF; CDR3 DNA: TGTGCCAGCAGTGATGGACAGGGGCGTTCACCCCTCCACTTT
D gene: TRBD2; clone size: .; V gene: TRBV28; J gene: TRBJ2-2; CDR3 protein: CASLRTSGNTGELFF; CDR3 DNA: TGTGCCAGCTTACGTACTAGCGGGAATACCGGGGAGCTGTTTTTT
D gene: TRBD1; clone size: .; V gene: TRBV6-5; J gene: TRBJ1-2; CDR3 protein: CASSQQGQYGYTF; CDR3 DNA: TGTGCCAGCAGCCAACAGGGACAGTATGGCTACACCTTC
D gene: .; clone size: .; V gene: TRBV5-1; J gene: TRBJ1-4; CDR3 protein: CASSVKQGRANEKLFF; CDR3 DNA: TGCGCCAGCAGCGTAAAACAGGGAAGAGCTAATGAAAAACTGTTTTTT
D gene: .; clone size: .; V gene: TRBV6-1; J gene: TRBJ1-5; CDR3 protein: CASTLRGYSNQPQHF; CDR3 DNA: TGTGCCAGCACCCTCCGGGGTTATAGCAATCAGCCCCAGCATTTT
D gene: .; clone size: .; V gene: TRBV25-1; J gene: TRBJ1-5; CDR3 protein: CASSGTESYQPQHF; CDR3 DNA: TGTGCCAGCAGTGGGACAGAATCATATCAGCCCCAGCATTTT